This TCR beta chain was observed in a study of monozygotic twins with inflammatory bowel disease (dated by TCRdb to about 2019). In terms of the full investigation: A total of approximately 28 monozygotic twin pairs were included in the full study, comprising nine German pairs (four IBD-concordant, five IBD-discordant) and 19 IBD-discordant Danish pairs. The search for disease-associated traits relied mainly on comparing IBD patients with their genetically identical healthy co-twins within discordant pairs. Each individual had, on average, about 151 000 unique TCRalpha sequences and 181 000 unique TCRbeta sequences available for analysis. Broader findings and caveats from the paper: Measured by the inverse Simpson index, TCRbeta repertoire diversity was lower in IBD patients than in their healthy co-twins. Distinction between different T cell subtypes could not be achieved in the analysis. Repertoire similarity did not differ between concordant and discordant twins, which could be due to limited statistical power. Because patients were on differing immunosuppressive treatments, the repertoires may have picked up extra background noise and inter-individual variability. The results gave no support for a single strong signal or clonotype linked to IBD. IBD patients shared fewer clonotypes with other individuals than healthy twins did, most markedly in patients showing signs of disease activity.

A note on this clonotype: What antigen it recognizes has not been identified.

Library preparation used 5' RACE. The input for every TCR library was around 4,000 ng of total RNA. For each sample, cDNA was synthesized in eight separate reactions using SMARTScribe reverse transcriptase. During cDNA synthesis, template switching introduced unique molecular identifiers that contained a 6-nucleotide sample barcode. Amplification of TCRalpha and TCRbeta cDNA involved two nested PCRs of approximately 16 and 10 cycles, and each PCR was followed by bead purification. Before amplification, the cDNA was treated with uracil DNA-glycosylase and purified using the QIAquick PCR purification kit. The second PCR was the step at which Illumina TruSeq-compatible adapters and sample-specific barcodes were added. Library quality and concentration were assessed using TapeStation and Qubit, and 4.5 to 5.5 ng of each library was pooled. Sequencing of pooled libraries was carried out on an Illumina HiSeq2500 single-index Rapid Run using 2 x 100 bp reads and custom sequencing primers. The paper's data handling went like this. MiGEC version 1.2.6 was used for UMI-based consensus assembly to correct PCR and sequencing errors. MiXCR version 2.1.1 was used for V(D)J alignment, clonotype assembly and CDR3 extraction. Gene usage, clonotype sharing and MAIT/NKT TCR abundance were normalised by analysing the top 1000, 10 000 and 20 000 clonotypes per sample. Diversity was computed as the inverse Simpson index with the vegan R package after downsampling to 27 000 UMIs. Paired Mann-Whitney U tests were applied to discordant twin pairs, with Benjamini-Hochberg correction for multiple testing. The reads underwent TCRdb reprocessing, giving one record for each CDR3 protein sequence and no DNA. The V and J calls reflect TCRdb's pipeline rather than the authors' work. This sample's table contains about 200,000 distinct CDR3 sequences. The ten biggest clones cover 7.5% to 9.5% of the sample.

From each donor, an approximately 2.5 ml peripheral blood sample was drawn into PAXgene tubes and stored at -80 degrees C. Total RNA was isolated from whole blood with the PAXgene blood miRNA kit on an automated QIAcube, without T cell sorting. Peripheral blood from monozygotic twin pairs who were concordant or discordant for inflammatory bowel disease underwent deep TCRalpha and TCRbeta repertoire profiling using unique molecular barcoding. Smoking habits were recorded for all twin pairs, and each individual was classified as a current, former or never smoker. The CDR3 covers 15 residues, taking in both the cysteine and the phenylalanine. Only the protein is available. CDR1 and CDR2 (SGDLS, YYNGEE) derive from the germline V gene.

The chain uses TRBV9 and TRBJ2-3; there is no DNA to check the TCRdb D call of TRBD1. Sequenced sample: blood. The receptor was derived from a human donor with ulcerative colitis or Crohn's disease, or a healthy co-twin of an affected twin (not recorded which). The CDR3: CASSVNGGSTDTQYF.